In its sample, the clone carrying this TCR beta chain was seen many times. Its target is not known. As it was prepared, the TCRbeta library received unique molecular identifiers. In TCRdb, the PCR reads were re-called with MiXCR into one record per CDR3 protein. The sample holds some 200,000 distinct CDR3 sequences, roughly 9.1% seen once. These data belong to a study of T-cell reconstitution after alpha-beta-depleted transplantation in children. Study findings and constraints: From surviving recipient T cells and thymic progenitors came the high day-60 TCRbeta diversity observed in some patients. Several hundred expanded graft clones reportedly were the source of alpha-beta T cells about two months after transplant.

This specimen consisted of PBMCs, mostly from graft donor cells, obtained 360 days after TCRalphabeta/CD19-depleted stem cell transplant. This clonotype was sampled from a male patient between 2 and 15 years old who had a stem cell transplant for acute myeloid leukemia, so the T cells may come from the graft donor.

The CDR3 DNA reads as TGTGCCAGCAGCAAGGGGACTAGCGGTATCACAGATACGCAGTATTTT. Translation gives CASSKGTSGITDTQYF. V usage is TRBV3-1 and J usage is TRBJ2-3, with 11 bases lining up with TRBD2. Trimming at V came to 5 bases and at J to 2 bases, leaving 6 bases not matched to a gene. The CDR3 runs to 16 residues. CDR1 and CDR2 (germline): LGHDT, YNNKEL (reference sequence).